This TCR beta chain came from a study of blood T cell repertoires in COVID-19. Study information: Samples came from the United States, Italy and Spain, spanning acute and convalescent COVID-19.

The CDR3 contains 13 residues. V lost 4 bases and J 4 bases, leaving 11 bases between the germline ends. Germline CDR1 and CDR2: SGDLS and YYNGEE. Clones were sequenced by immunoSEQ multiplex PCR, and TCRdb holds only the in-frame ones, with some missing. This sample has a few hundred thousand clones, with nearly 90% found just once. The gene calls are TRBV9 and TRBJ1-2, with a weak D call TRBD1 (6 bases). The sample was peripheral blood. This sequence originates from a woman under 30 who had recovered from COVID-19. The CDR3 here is CASSPQGSYGYTF. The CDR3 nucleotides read TGTGCCAGCAGCCCACAGGGTAGCTATGGCTACACCTTC.